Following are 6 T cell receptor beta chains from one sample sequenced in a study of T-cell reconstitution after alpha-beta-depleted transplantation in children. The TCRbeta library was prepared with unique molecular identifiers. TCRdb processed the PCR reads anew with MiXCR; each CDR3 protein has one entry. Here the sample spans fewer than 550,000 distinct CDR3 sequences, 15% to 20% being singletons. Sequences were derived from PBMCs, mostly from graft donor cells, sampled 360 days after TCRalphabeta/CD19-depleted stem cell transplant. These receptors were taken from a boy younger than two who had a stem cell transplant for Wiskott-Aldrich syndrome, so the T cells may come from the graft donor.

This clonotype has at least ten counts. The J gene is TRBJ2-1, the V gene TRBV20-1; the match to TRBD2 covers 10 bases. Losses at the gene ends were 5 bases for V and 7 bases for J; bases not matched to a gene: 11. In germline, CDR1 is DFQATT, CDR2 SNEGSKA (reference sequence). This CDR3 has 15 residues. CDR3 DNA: TGCAGTGCTGGTACCGCGGGACTAGCGTGGAATGAGCAGTTCTTC. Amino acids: CSAGTAGLAWNEQFF.

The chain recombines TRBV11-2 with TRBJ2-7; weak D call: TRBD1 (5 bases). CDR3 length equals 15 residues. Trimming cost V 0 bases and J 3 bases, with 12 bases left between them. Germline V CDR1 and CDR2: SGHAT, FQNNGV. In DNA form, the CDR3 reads TGTGCCAGCAGCTTAGAGGCAGGGTTCGTCTACGAGCAGTACTTC. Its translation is CASSLEAGFVYEQYF.

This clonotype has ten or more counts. CDR3 bases: TGTGCCAGCAGCTTGGAAAGGGACAGGGATAGCTATGGCTACACCTTC. It translates to CASSLERDRDSYGYTF. This sequence joins TRBV5-6 and TRBJ1-2; 9 bases line up with TRBD1. After removal of 0 bases from V and 4 bases from J, the junction contained 7 bases not matched to a gene. CDR3 length: 16 residues. Germline loops: CDR1 SGHDT, CDR2 YYEEEE.

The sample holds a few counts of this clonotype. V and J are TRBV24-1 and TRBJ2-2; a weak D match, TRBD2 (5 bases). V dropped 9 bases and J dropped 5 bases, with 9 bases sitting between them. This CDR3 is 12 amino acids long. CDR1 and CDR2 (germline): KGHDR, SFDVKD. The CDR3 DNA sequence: TGTGCCACCGGAAAGCGGACCGGGGAGCTGTTTTTT. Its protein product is CATGKRTGELFF.

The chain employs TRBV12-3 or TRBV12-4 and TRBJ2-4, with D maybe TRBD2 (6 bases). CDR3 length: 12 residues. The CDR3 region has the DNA TGTCCTCGGAGGGGAGCCAAAAACATTCAGTACTTC. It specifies CPRRGAKNIQYF.

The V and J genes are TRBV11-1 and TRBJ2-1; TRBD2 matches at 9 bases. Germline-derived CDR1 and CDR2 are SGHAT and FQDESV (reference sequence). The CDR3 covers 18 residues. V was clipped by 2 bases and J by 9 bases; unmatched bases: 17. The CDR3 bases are TGTGCCAGCAGCTTATTCCCTCTGGCTAGCGGGATCAGCAGTGAGCAGTTCTTC. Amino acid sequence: CASSLFPLASGISSEQFF. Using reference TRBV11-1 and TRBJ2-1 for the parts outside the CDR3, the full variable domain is EAEVAQSPRYKITEKSQAVAFWCDPISGHATLYWYRQILGQGPELLVQFQDESVVDDSQLPKDRFSAERLKGVDSTLKIQPAELGDSAMYLCASSLFPLASGISSEQFFGPGTRLTVL.